A single sample is the source of the 31 T cell receptor beta chains below, sequenced in a study of T cells in tumors after PD-1 blockade. Here immunoSEQ multiplex PCR was the method, and the copy in TCRdb shows in-frame clones only, minus some. This table holds approximately 47,000 clones, 81% found once. Sample: PBMCs, taken before anti-PD-1 treatment. The receptors here all came from a human donor with basal cell carcinoma.

This clone was observed once. This chain joins TRBV28 and TRBJ1-1; unclear D gene. CDR1 is MDHEN, CDR2 SYDVKM, per germline. Trimming left V 4 bases short and J 6 bases short, with 15 bases between. CDR3 length: 14 residues. The chain's CDR3 is CASSSGYVGAEAFF. The CDR3 DNA sequence: TGTGCCAGCAGTTCCGGATACGTGGGAGCTGAAGCTTTCTTT.

This clone has a handful of counts. The chain joins TRBV30 to TRBJ2-7; D is undetermined. The V end was cut by 5 bases, the J end by 2 bases, with 13 bases between. This CDR3 is built from 13 residues. Germline V CDR1 and CDR2: GTSNPN, SVGIG (reference sequence). CDR3 sequence reads: CAWGKGSTYEQYF. The CDR3 nucleotides are TGTGCCTGGGGGAAGGGCTCCACCTACGAGCAGTACTTC.

This clone has just a few counts. The chain has TRBV19 and TRBJ1-1, with TRBD1 identical over 8 bases. With 4 bases clipped from V and 6 bases from J, the junction kept 7 bases outside the gene matches. CDR1 and CDR2 from the germline V gene are LNHDA and SQIVND (reference sequence). The CDR3 runs 14 residues. This chain's CDR3 is CASSSWQGAPEAFF. The CDR3 DNA reads TGTGCCAGTAGTAGTTGGCAGGGGGCCCCTGAAGCTTTCTTT. The complete variable domain, with remaining parts taken from reference TRBV19 and TRBJ1-1, reads DGGITQSPKYLFRKEGQNVTLSCEQNLNHDAMYWYRQDPGQGLRLIYYSQIVNDFQKGDIAEGYSVSREKKESFPLTVTSAQKNPTAFYLCASSSWQGAPEAFFGQGTRLTVV.

This clone was seen once. The CDR3 loop reads CASTLGGLGGEQYF. The CDR3, as DNA: TGCGCCAGCACCCTGGGAGGACTAGGGGGCGAGCAGTACTTC. This chain connects TRBV5-1 to TRBJ2-7; D is possibly TRBD2 (7 bases). The germline CDR1 and CDR2 sequences are SGHRS and YFSETQ. The CDR3 totals 14 residues. V shed 6 bases and J shed 6 bases, with 19 bases lying between them.

The chain recombines TRBV24-1 with TRBJ2-1; D is perhaps TRBD1 or TRBD2 (5 bases each). Germline CDR1 and CDR2: KGHDR and SFDVKD. V gave up 0 bases and J gave up 2 bases, with 10 bases separating them. There are 16 residues in the CDR3. CDR3 protein: CATSDLGGSTYNEQFF. The CDR3 DNA reads as TGTGCCACCAGTGATTTGGGGGGAAGCACCTACAATGAGCAGTTCTTC.

The chain carries TRBV30 and TRBJ2-7; possible D gene TRBD2, 5 bases. Deletions cut 0 bases from V and 6 bases from J, with 12 bases between. The V gene's germline CDR1 is GTSNPN and CDR2 SVGIG (reference sequence). The CDR3 runs 13 residues. The CDR3 is CAWSVGVPLEQYF. Here the CDR3 DNA reads TGTGCCTGGAGTGTCGGGGTTCCGCTCGAGCAGTACTTC.

The gene calls are TRBV3-1 (or the pseudogene TRBV3-2) and TRBJ2-1; 7 bases align to TRBD1. V lost 4 bases and J lost 7; bases outside the gene matches: 4. Germline CDR1 reads LGHDT; CDR2 reads YNNKEL (reference sequence). The CDR3 spans 13 residues. This chain's CDR3 is CASSRDRANEQFF. CDR3 DNA: TGTGCCAGCAGCCGCGACAGGGCTAATGAGCAGTTCTTC.

The chain combines TRBV28 with TRBJ2-5; 7 nucleotides align to TRBD2. The V and J ends lost 4 bases and 1 base, in that order; junction bases with no gene match: 6. CDR3 length: 15 amino acids. Germline CDR1 and CDR2: MDHEN and SYDVKM. CDR3 region: CASSSTGTTQETQYF. In nucleotides, the CDR3 is TGTGCCAGCAGTTCCACCGGGACTACCCAAGAGACCCAGTACTTC.

The sample holds a few counts of this clone. The chain couples TRBV11-1 to TRBJ1-1; possible D gene TRBD1, 5 bases. Germline V gene lookup returns CDR1 SGHAT and CDR2 FQDESV (reference sequence). Trimming removed 7 bases from V and 4 bases from J, with 13 bases in between. The CDR3 has 13 residues. The CDR3 reads CASTLLGGTEAFF. DNA of the CDR3: TGTGCCAGCACCCTGTTGGGGGGCACTGAAGCTTTCTTT.

The table lists this clone with a few counts. The rearrangement uses TRBV7-2 and TRBJ2-2; D gene uncertain. This CDR3 has 13 amino acids. Germline-derived CDR1 and CDR2 are SGHTA and FQGNSA. Trimming took 2 bases from V and 4 from J, leaving 5 bases between them. The CDR3 DNA sequence: TGTGCCAGCAGCTTATTGGGCACCGGGGAGCTGTTTTTT. Translated: CASSLLGTGELFF.

This clone is medium-sized by share. The chain uses TRBV12-2 and TRBJ1-1. TRBV12-2 counts as a pseudogene. The CDR3 is 15 amino acids. For the CDR3, the DNA is TGTGCAAGTCGCTTAGTTTCGGAGGTCGGCACTGAAGCTTTCTTT. Translation: CASRLVSEVGTEAFF.

CDR3 protein: CASSPGVTGEKLFF. The DNA for the CDR3 is TGTGCCAGCAGCCCTGGGGTGACAGGAGAAAAGCTGTTTTTT. The chain joins TRBV9 to TRBJ2-2; maybe TRBD1 (6 bases). Per the germline V gene, CDR1 is SGDLS and CDR2 is YYNGEE. V lost 4 bases and J lost 12, with 19 bases in between. The length of the CDR3 is 14 residues.

The chain uses TRBV13 and TRBJ1-1, with TRBD1 matching 7 bases. V lost 4 bases, J lost 3 bases, and 5 bases stayed unmatched. This CDR3 has 14 residues. Germline values: CDR1 PRHDT, CDR2 FYEKMQ (reference sequence). The chain's CDR3 is CASSSQGGHTEAFF. CDR3 in DNA: TGTGCCAGCAGCTCCCAGGGGGGTCACACTGAAGCTTTCTTT.

The J gene is TRBJ1-4, the V gene TRBV5-1; D perhaps matches TRBD1 (5 bases). Per germline, CDR1 SGHRS and CDR2 YFSETQ. This CDR3 contains 15 residues. The V end lost 0 bases, the J end lost 8 bases, and 14 bases lay between the germline ends. The CDR3 loop reads CASSLAVGAEEKLFF. The CDR3 DNA is TGCGCCAGCAGCTTGGCAGTAGGGGCCGAAGAAAAACTGTTTTTT.

The V and J genes are TRBV27 and TRBJ1-2; 8 bases align to TRBD1. The CDR3 loop spans 14 amino acids. Germline CDR1 reads MNHEY; CDR2 reads SMNVEV (reference sequence). V lost 6 bases, J lost 4 bases, and 7 bases stayed unmatched. The CDR3 DNA follows: TGTGCCAGCAGCTCGACAGGGGAGGCCTATGGCTACACCTTC. Translating gives CASSSTGEAYGYTF.

The J gene is TRBJ2-3, the V gene TRBV6-4, with TRBD1 as a possible D gene (6 bases). CDR1 and CDR2 (germline): MRHNA, SNTAGT. The CDR3 sequence is 15 residues long. Trimming removed 0 bases at V and 4 bases at J, with 11 bases between. The CDR3 region has the DNA TGTGCCAGCAGTGACTCTCTGGGGGCGGCAGATACGCAGTATTTT. As protein: CASSDSLGAADTQYF.

The chain uses TRBV5-4 and TRBJ2-1; 7 nucleotides align to TRBD2. Looked up from germline, CDR1 is SGHNT and CDR2 is YYREEE (reference sequence). The CDR3 loop spans 16 amino acids. After removal of 0 bases from V and 9 bases from J, the junction contained 12 bases not matched to a gene. The CDR3 region is CASSLGLAQASIEQFF. CDR3 nucleotide sequence: TGTGCCAGCAGCTTGGGACTAGCTCAGGCCTCCATTGAGCAGTTCTTC. Full variable domain (rest looked up from reference TRBV5-4 and TRBJ2-1): ETGVTQSPTHLIKTRGQQVTLRCSSQSGHNTVSWYQQALGQGPQFIFQYYREEENGRGNFPPRFSGLQFPNYSSELNVNALELDDSALYLCASSLGLAQASIEQFFGPGTRLTVL.

The CDR3 DNA sequence: TGTGCCAGCAGCCCCGCTGTGGCAGATACGCAGTATTTT. Residues: CASSPAVADTQYF. The chain combines TRBV7-8 with TRBJ2-3; D gene ambiguous. This CDR3 spans 13 amino acids. Per the germline V gene, CDR1 is SGHVS and CDR2 is FQNEAQ. V gave up 5 bases and J gave up 4 bases, with 10 bases separating them.

This clone was counted a few times. The chain couples TRBV12-3 or TRBV12-4 to TRBJ1-5; the D is unclear. Between the trimmed V and J ends, which lost 5 bases and 6 bases, there was a span of 11 bases. The CDR3 is 13 residues long. CDR3 bases: TGTGCCAGCAGTACTGGACCCACTCAGCCCCAGCATTTT. It codes for CASSTGPTQPQHF.

The chain employs TRBV19 and TRBJ2-7; 7 bases match TRBD2. Germline CDR1 and CDR2: LNHDA and SQIVND (reference sequence). CDR3 length equals 14 residues. V shed 5 bases, J shed 3 bases, and the junction held 7 bases outside the gene matches. CDR3 coding DNA: TGTGCCAGTAGTCCTGTGGGCGGGGGCTACGAGCAGTACTTC. This translates into CASSPVGGGYEQYF. Filled out from reference TRBV19 and TRBJ2-7, the complete variable domain reads DGGITQSPKYLFRKEGQNVTLSCEQNLNHDAMYWYRQDPGQGLRLIYYSQIVNDFQKGDIAEGYSVSREKKESFPLTVTSAQKNPTAFYLCASSPVGGGYEQYFGPGTRLTVT.

This clone has just one count. The V gene is TRBV5-1, the J gene TRBJ1-2, with D tentatively TRBD1 (6 bases). CDR3 length equals 13 residues. With 0 bases removed from V and 4 bases from J, the gap between germline ends came to 7 bases. Germline CDR1 and CDR2: SGHRS and YFSETQ. CDR3 sequence (DNA): TGCGCCAGCAGCTTGGGGGGGCGCTATGGCTACACCTTC. It encodes CASSLGGRYGYTF.

The chain couples TRBV28 to TRBJ2-1; 13 bases map to TRBD2. Per germline, CDR1 MDHEN and CDR2 SYDVKM. Unmatched junction bases numbered 10, after V lost 5 bases and J lost 0 bases. This CDR3 is 19 amino acids long. CDR3 sequence (DNA): TGTGCCAGCAGTGATTGGACTAGCGGGGGACCTAGCTCCTACAATGAGCAGTTCTTC. Amino acid sequence: CASSDWTSGGPSSYNEQFF.

This sequence joins TRBV3-1 (or the pseudogene TRBV3-2) and TRBJ2-1; 9 bases align to TRBD2. There are 18 residues in the CDR3. V gave up 0 bases and J gave up 0 bases; unmatched junction bases: 6. CDR1 is LGHDT and CDR2 is YNNKEL in the germline V gene (reference sequence). CDR3 sequence reads: CASSQEGGGVYSYNEQFF. In nucleotides, the CDR3 is TGTGCCAGCAGCCAAGAAGGCGGGGGGGTCTACTCCTACAATGAGCAGTTCTTC.

This sequence joins TRBV7-2 and TRBJ2-7; TRBD1 might be the D (6 bases). The V gene's germline CDR1 is SGHTA and CDR2 FQGNSA. The V and J ends lost 6 bases and 1 base respectively, with 13 bases between them. This CDR3 spans 14 amino acids. The CDR3 loop reads CASSENRASYEQYF. The CDR3 DNA reads as TGTGCCAGCAGTGAGAACAGGGCGTCCTACGAGCAGTACTTC.

This sequence joins TRBV7-2 and TRBJ2-6; D is undetermined. The CDR3 is 15 amino acids. In germline, CDR1 is SGHTA, CDR2 FQGNSA. Between the trimmed V and J ends, which lost 2 bases and 2 bases, there was a span of 7 bases. The CDR3 loop reads CASSLNLAGANVLTF. The CDR3 DNA follows: TGTGCCAGCAGCTTAAATCTAGCTGGGGCCAACGTCCTGACTTTC.

Written as DNA, the CDR3 is TGTGCCAGCAGCCAAGCGCTAGACGTCGGCACAGATACGCAGTATTTT. Amino acid sequence: CASSQALDVGTDTQYF. The J gene is TRBJ2-3, the V gene TRBV3-1 (or the pseudogene TRBV3-2); D gene uncertain. V shed 1 base and J shed 1 base, with 12 bases lying between them. CDR1 is LGHDT, CDR2 YNNKEL, per germline (reference sequence). The CDR3 runs 16 residues.

The genes are TRBV12-3 or TRBV12-4 and TRBJ1-6, with TRBD1 as a possible D gene (5 bases). The CDR3 length is 13 residues. The germline V and J ends were trimmed by 3 bases and 10 bases, with 10 bases remaining between them. The CDR3 region has the DNA TGTGCCAGCAGTTTCCAGGGACGATCACCCCTCCACTTT. Its protein is CASSFQGRSPLHF.

V gene TRBV19 combines with J gene TRBJ1-5; perhaps TRBD1 as D (5 bases). Germline CDR1 reads LNHDA; CDR2 reads SQIVND (reference sequence). The V end lost 0 bases, the J end lost 3 bases, and 12 bases lay between the germline ends. This CDR3 spans 16 amino acids. CDR3 protein: CASSIDPTEFNQPQHF. The CDR3 nucleotides are TGTGCCAGTAGTATAGATCCGACAGAGTTCAATCAGCCCCAGCATTTT.

The gene calls are TRBV5-4 and TRBJ1-1, with D maybe TRBD1 (5 bases). Germline V gives CDR1 SGHNT, CDR2 YYREEE (reference sequence). This CDR3 contains 17 residues. Trimming took 2 bases from V and 1 from J, leaving 18 bases between them. The CDR3 loop is CASSLSQRNRQNTEAFF. The DNA for the CDR3 is TGTGCCAGCAGCTTAAGTCAGAGGAACAGGCAGAACACTGAAGCTTTCTTT.

The chain combines TRBV10-3 with TRBJ2-1; 12 bases fit TRBD2. Trimming removed 10 bases from V and 4 bases from J; junction bases left unmatched: 5. The germline V gene has CDR1 ENHRY and CDR2 SYGVKD. The CDR3 contains 14 residues. CDR3 sequence (DNA): TGTGCCAGCTCGACTAGCGGGGGATACAATGAGCAGTTCTTC. Translating gives CASSTSGGYNEQFF.

CDR3 protein: CASSSRTVGADTQYF. CDR3 sequence (DNA): TGTGCCAGCAGCTCGCGGACGGTGGGAGCGGATACGCAGTATTTT. This rearrangement joins TRBV11-3 to TRBJ2-3; D may be TRBD2 (5 bases). This CDR3 has 15 residues. Germline V gene lookup returns CDR1 SGHNT and CDR2 YENEEA. With 4 bases removed from V and 6 bases from J, the gap between germline ends came to 17 bases.